The sequence of this T cell receptor beta chain was determined in a study of T cell repertoires in cytomegalovirus infection. Study summary: HLA-C-restricted CMV epitopes, recently identified, and well-studied HLA-B-restricted ones were used by the study. Both a matching HLA type and CMV infection were indicated by public TCR beta signatures.

Study-level points and caveats: CMV-specific TCR beta clonotypes restricted by HLA-C dominated the ex vivo response.

V was cut by 6 bases and J by 3 bases, with 21 bases left in between. This CDR3 has 16 amino acids. This clonotype came up many times. Its matching antigen is unknown. MiXCR, applied by TCRdb to the reads, yields one record per CDR3 protein. The table lists about 100,000 distinct CDR3 sequences, 25% to 35% of them singletons. The sample here was CD8+ T cells from cultured PBMCs, taken from culture after CMV antigen stimulation. The V call is TRBV12-3 or TRBV12-4, the J call TRBJ2-7; TRBD2 might be the D (5 bases). The receptor's source is a human donor in good health (CMV status not recorded). Some clones in this sample may be carry-over from other donors' samples. The chain's CDR3 is CASSPPSWGADYEQYF. The CDR3 bases are TGTGCCAGCAGCCCTCCGTCATGGGGAGCTGACTACGAGCAGTACTTC.